A selection of T cell receptor beta chains follows, all from one sample in a study of T cells in narcolepsy. Using immunoSEQ multiplex PCR, the repertoire was profiled, and TCRdb retains in-frame clones only, with some absent. The data show some 30,000 clones, about 84% seen once. The sequenced sample consisted of CD45RA- memory CD4+ T cells from PBMCs. These receptor sequences come from a human donor with narcolepsy. The CDR3 runs from the conserved cysteine through the conserved F or W. D genes are given only for firm matches. The size of a clone is reported for some rows only, either as once, few or many, or as a class for expanded clones.

NA	TRBJ2-5	NA	TRBV11-3	CASSAQPGETQYF	TGTGCCAGCAGCGCGCAGCCTGGAGAGACCCAGTACTTC
NA	TRBJ2-3	TRBD2	TRBV28	CASSLLAGRSTDTQYF	TGTGCCAGCAGTTTATTAGCGGGGCGAAGCACAGATACGCAGTATTTT
NA	TRBJ1-5	NA	TRBV9	CASSVGQGNQPQHF	TGTGCCAGCAGCGTAGGGCAGGGCAATCAGCCCCAGCATTTT
NA	TRBJ1-1	TRBD1	TRBV5-1	CASSLEGQGRAFF	TGCGCCAGCAGCTTGGAAGGACAGGGGAGGGCTTTCTTT
NA	TRBJ1-2	NA	TRBV6-5	CASSGGRESYGYTF	TGTGCCAGCAGTGGTGGACGGGAGAGCTATGGCTACACCTTC
few	TRBJ1-1	NA	TRBV9	CASSNLVSGVGAFF	TGTGCCAGCAGCAACCTTGTCTCGGGGGTGGGAGCTTTCTTT
NA	TRBJ1-2	NA	TRBV7-2	CASGFPGNYGYTF	TGTGCCAGCGGATTTCCAGGGAACTATGGCTACACCTTC
NA	TRBJ2-2	NA	TRBV27	CASSLRMNTGELFF	TGTGCCAGCAGTTTGAGAATGAACACCGGGGAGCTGTTTTTT
NA	TRBJ2-7	NA	TRBV7-7	CASSPFGGSEQYF	TGTGCTAGCAGCCCCTTCGGAGGGAGCGAGCAGTACTTC
NA	TRBJ1-2	NA	TRBV11-2	CASSLDRASGYTF	TGTGCCAGCAGCTTAGACAGGGCCTCGGGCTACACCTTC
NA	TRBJ2-7	TRBD2	TRBV18	CASSPPIRGGTRYEQYF	TGTGCCAGCTCACCCCCGATTCGCGGGGGAACCCGCTACGAGCAGTACTTC
NA	TRBJ1-1	NA	TRBV14	CASSSQVQSEAFF	TGTGCCAGCAGCTCCCAGGTACAGTCTGAAGCTTTCTTT
NA	TRBJ2-2	TRBD1	TRBV2	CASIRTGGTGELFF	TGTGCCAGCATTAGGACAGGGGGCACCGGGGAGCTGTTTTTT
NA	TRBJ1-1	TRBD1	TRBV5-1	CASSMTGRDTEAFF	TGCGCCAGCAGCATGACAGGGAGGGACACTGAAGCTTTCTTT
NA	TRBJ2-3	NA	TRBV7-3	CASSSLARADTQYF	TGTGCCAGCAGCTCTCTAGCGAGGGCAGATACGCAGTATTTT
NA	TRBJ2-1	NA	TRBV19	CASSIWFSSYNEQFF	TGTGCCAGTAGTATATGGTTTAGCTCCTACAATGAGCAGTTCTTC
NA	TRBJ1-1	TRBD1	TRBV19	CASSIQGEGEAFF	TGTGCCAGTAGTATACAGGGGGAGGGAGAAGCTTTCTTT
NA	TRBJ1-2	NA	TRBV29-1	CSVESRGGYGYTF	TGCAGCGTTGAGAGTAGGGGAGGCTATGGCTACACCTTC
NA	TRBJ1-5	NA	TRBV6-5	CASSYSQGLNQPQHF	TGTGCCAGCAGTTACTCCCAGGGCCTCAATCAGCCCCAGCATTTT
few	TRBJ2-1	NA	TRBV12-5	CASGLSSGRVTEQFF	TGTGCTAGTGGTTTATCGTCTGGCCGTGTTACTGAGCAGTTCTTC
NA	TRBJ2-3	NA	TRBV2	CASSDDTRDTQYF	TGTGCCAGCAGTGATGACACGAGGGATACGCAGTATTTT
NA	TRBJ1-5	NA	TRBV11-3	CASSLAGRLVRNQPQHF	TGTGCCAGCAGCTTAGCCGGACGGCTGGTTCGCAATCAGCCCCAGCATTTT
NA	TRBJ1-1	NA	TRBV9	CASSVSAVNTEAFF	TGTGCCAGCAGCGTATCCGCAGTGAACACTGAAGCTTTCTTT
NA	TRBJ2-1	NA	TRBV25-1	CASSPPGVSYNEQFF	TGTGCCAGCAGCCCTCCCGGGGTGTCCTACAATGAGCAGTTCTTC
few	TRBJ2-7	TRBD1	TRBV6-6	CASSARTGSSYEQYF	TGTGCCAGCAGCGCCAGGACAGGAAGTTCCTACGAGCAGTACTTC
once	TRBJ2-7	NA	TRBV5-6	CASSLWLGRADEQYF	TGTGCCAGCAGCTTGTGGCTGGGTAGGGCAGACGAGCAGTACTTC
NA	TRBJ1-6	NA	TRBV28	CASSLAGAQNSPLHF	TGTGCCAGCAGTTTAGCAGGGGCGCAGAATTCACCCCTCCACTTT
NA	TRBJ1-5	NA	TRBV27	CASSLEGYSNQPQHF	TGTGCCAGCAGTTTGGAAGGTTATAGCAATCAGCCCCAGCATTTT
NA	TRBJ1-3	NA	TRBV6-6	CASSPRGAGNTIYF	TGTGCCAGCAGCCCCCGGGGGGCTGGAAACACCATATATTTT
NA	TRBJ2-7	TRBD1	TRBV28	CASSSPGGQGLEQYF	TGTGCCAGCAGTTCCCCCGGGGGACAGGGTCTCGAGCAGTACTTC
NA	TRBJ2-4	TRBD1	TRBV4-3	CASSQDKGAAKNIQYF	TGCGCCAGCAGCCAAGACAAGGGGGCAGCCAAAAACATTCAGTACTTC
NA	TRBJ1-4	NA	TRBV7-9	CASSLAPTVRGEKLFF	TGTGCCAGCAGCTTAGCCCCGACAGTCCGGGGGGAAAAACTGTTTTTT
NA	TRBJ2-2	TRBD1	TRBV5-1	CASTLDRVGAGELFF	TGCGCCAGCACCCTGGACAGGGTAGGCGCCGGGGAGCTGTTTTTT
NA	TRBJ2-2	NA	TRBV7-6	CASSLREFDGELFF	TGTGCCAGCAGCTTGAGGGAATTCGACGGGGAGCTGTTTTTT
NA	TRBJ1-4	TRBD1	TRBV10-3	CAIRTGTGGEGEKLFF	TGTGCCATCAGAACCGGGACAGGGGGCGAGGGTGAAAAACTGTTTTTT
NA	TRBJ2-5	NA	TRBV7-8	CASSRIQETQYF	TGTGCCAGCAGCAGGATACAAGAGACCCAGTACTTC